A selection of T cell receptor beta chains follows, all from one sample in a study of identical twins. MiXCR was run by TCRdb on the 5' RACE reads, yielding one entry per CDR3 protein. The data show roughly 240,000 distinct CDR3 sequences, with 7.5% seen just once and around 5% held by the top ten. This sample also appeared in a second study, on yellow fever vaccine responses in identical twins.

Specimen: CD8+ T cells sorted from blood. These TCRs come from a woman younger than 30 in good health. Both conserved end residues are trimmed from each CDR3. D genes are given only for firm matches. The size entry is marked missing in some rows and otherwise reads once, few, many or a size class.

>NA|NA|TRBV29-1|TRBJ2-2
SVARPGTGELF
>NA|NA|TRBV4-1|TRBJ2-3
ASSQVSLANTDTQY
>TRBD1|few|TRBV27|TRBJ2-1
ASSSYDRALDDNEQF
>NA|few|TRBV20-1|TRBJ2-3
SAEAFTDTQY
>NA|many|TRBV14|TRBJ1-4
ASSLLTGVNEKLF
>TRBD2|many|TRBV12-3/TRBV12-4|TRBJ2-7
ASRIAGSYEQY
>NA|NA|TRBV29-1|TRBJ2-5
SVEDWGLGSQETQY
>NA|few|TRBV28|TRBJ1-2
ASSPQINGVYGYT
>NA|NA|TRBV20-1|TRBJ2-3
SAQEQRGRRPRSTDTQY
>NA|many|TRBV7-9|TRBJ2-1
ASSSPVMGNEQF
>NA|few|TRBV12-3/TRBV12-4|TRBJ2-2
ASTIARELNTGELF
>NA|many|TRBV20-1|TRBJ1-1
SARGGEYRDTEAF
>NA|NA|TRBV5-6|TRBJ1-2
ASSQDGGYGYT
>TRBD1|NA|TRBV27|TRBJ2-1
ASSPVRGPSYNEQF
>TRBD1|many|TRBV20-1|TRBJ2-7
SARGQGPYEQY
>TRBD2|many|TRBV3-1|TRBJ2-1
ASSQDSSGGKGNEQF
>TRBD1|NA|TRBV13|TRBJ2-5
ASSPRQGWETQY
>NA|NA|TRBV28|TRBJ2-5
ASSFRDFEETQY
>TRBD2|few|TRBV27|TRBJ2-1
ASSSPWTSGNYNEQF
>NA|many|TRBV29-1|TRBJ2-1
SVEPSYNEQF
>NA|many|TRBV15|TRBJ2-1
ATSRDRDLGGPTGNEQF
>TRBD2|many|TRBV24-1|TRBJ2-1
ATSGLADYNEQF
>NA|few|TRBV5-1|TRBJ1-1
ASSTHMRAAEAF
>NA|many|TRBV20-1|TRBJ2-1
SARAREDYNEQF
>TRBD2|many|TRBV12-3/TRBV12-4|TRBJ2-2
ASSPDGRRSGELF
>TRBD2|NA|TRBV29-1|TRBJ2-1
SVEDPAGVYNEQF
>TRBD1|NA|TRBV29-1|TRBJ2-7
SVGSGGAPSEQY
>NA|few|TRBV5-1|TRBJ2-7
ASSSNTYEQY
>NA|many|TRBV28|TRBJ2-3
ASSLGAGEQY
>NA|many|TRBV4-1|TRBJ2-1
ASSQERGPANEQF
>TRBD1|NA|TRBV10-3|TRBJ2-3
AISEGLSKDRDMNTQY
>NA|many|TRBV24-1|TRBJ1-5
ATSNSYGNQPQH
>NA|few|TRBV7-9|TRBJ2-4
ASSPSYPDIQY
>NA|many|TRBV6-5|TRBJ2-2
ASSYSTGELF
>NA|many|TRBV20-1|TRBJ2-1
SARDSQNSAGHNEQF
>NA|NA|TRBV20-1|TRBJ2-5
SARDGGRETQY
>NA|NA|TRBV2|TRBJ1-6
ASSDSSSYNSPLH
>TRBD2|few|TRBV27|TRBJ2-1
ASSPKRERPYEQF
>NA|NA|TRBV7-9|TRBJ2-5
ASSPPRWADQETQY
>TRBD2|NA|TRBV28|TRBJ2-1
ASSLGGRMEQF
>NA|NA|TRBV28|TRBJ1-6
ASSFDPGGSYNSPLH
>TRBD2|few|TRBV11-1|TRBJ2-1
ATPPTSGLWSSYNEQF
>TRBD1|NA|TRBV9|TRBJ2-5
ASSVLDRAFLETQY
>NA|NA|TRBV28|TRBJ1-1
ASSIPGVTEAF
>NA|NA|TRBV5-8|TRBJ2-1
ASSLEAGEQF
>NA|NA|TRBV5-5|TRBJ2-3
ASSLAGWDTDTQY
>TRBD2|many|TRBV28|TRBJ2-3
ASSLVLAGSDTQY
>NA|NA|TRBV7-6|TRBJ2-7
ASSLAGGASEQY
>NA|many|TRBV20-1|TRBJ1-1
SAENTEAF
>TRBD1|few|TRBV6-5|TRBJ2-1
ASSYRTGDEQF
>NA|NA|TRBV14|TRBJ2-1
ASSQAGKAYNEQF